This passage covers 5 T cell receptor beta chains from one sample sequenced in a study of blood T cell repertoires in COVID-19 (TCRdb year 2020). Receptor libraries were prepared by the immunoSEQ multiplex PCR assay. Drawn from immuneACCESS, this table holds only the in-frame rearrangements with V and J called that TCRdb kept. Clones are partly lost; checked studies trace under half to an unresolved V gene and leave the rest unexplained. Recorded for this sample are 150,000 to 200,000 clones; about 81% of them occurred a single time. The top ten hold approximately 11% of the sample. The sequenced sample consisted of peripheral blood. These TCRs come from a man between 60 and 75 years old with active or convalescent COVID-19.

This chain links TRBV4-2 with TRBJ1-2; D may be TRBD1 (5 bases). There are 15 residues in the CDR3. CDR1 and CDR2 (germline): LGHNA, YNFKEQ. The ends were cut back, 0 bases at V and 5 bases at J, with 13 bases in the middle. Here the CDR3 reads CASSQDLRQGYGYTF. CDR3 bases: TGTGCCAGCAGCCAAGATCTCAGGCAGGGTTATGGCTACACCTTC.

The V and J genes are TRBV28 and TRBJ1-2; weak D call: TRBD1 (5 bases). Germline assignment: CDR1 MDHEN and CDR2 SYDVKM. CDR3 length: 14 residues. V was cut by 5 bases and J by 5 bases, with 15 bases left in between. The CDR3 region has the DNA TGTGCCAGCAGTGAACAGGCCCTCCGGTATGGCTACACCTTC. The encoded protein is CASSEQALRYGYTF.

V usage is TRBV14 and J usage is TRBJ1-2; possibly TRBD1 for D (6 bases). The germline gives CDR1 SGHDN, CDR2 FVKESK. The CDR3 is made up of 14 amino acids. The V gene lost 2 bases and the J gene lost 7 bases, with 14 bases spanning the gap. CDR3 protein: CASSQQQGAGGYTF. The CDR3 nucleotides are TGTGCCAGCAGCCAACAACAGGGAGCCGGTGGCTACACCTTC.

The chain uses TRBV6-5 and TRBJ1-2, with 7 bases that match TRBD1. V shed 6 bases and J 2 bases; nucleotides not matched to a gene: 3. CDR3 length equals 13 residues. Germline V lookup: CDR1 MNHEY, CDR2 SVGAGI. The CDR3 nucleotides are TGTGCCAGCAGAAGGGGACAGAACTATGGCTACACCTTC. Residues: CASRRGQNYGYTF.

This clone showed up just a few times. The rearrangement joins TRBV19 to TRBJ1-3; D ambiguous. Germline-derived CDR1 and CDR2 are LNHDA and SQIVND (reference sequence). CDR3 length: 15 amino acids. The ends were cut back, 7 bases at V and 7 bases at J, with 20 bases in the middle. The CDR3 is CASTTGATHSNTIYF. The CDR3 region has the DNA TGTGCCAGTACGACGGGTGCCACTCATTCTAACACCATATATTTT.